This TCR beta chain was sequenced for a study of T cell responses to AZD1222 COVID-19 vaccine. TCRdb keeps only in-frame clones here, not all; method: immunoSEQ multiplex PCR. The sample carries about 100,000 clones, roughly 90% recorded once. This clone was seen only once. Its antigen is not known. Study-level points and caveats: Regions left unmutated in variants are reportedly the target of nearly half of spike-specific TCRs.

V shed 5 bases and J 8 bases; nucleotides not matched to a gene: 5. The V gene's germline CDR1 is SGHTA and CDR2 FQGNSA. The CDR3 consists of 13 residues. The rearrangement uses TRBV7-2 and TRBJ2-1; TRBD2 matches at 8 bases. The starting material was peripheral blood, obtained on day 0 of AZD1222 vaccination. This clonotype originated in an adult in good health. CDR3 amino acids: CASSKEREYEQFF. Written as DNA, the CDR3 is TGTGCCAGCAGCAAAGAGCGGGAGTATGAGCAGTTCTTC. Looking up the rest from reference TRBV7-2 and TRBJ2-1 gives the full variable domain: GAGVSQSPSNKVTEKGKDVELRCDPISGHTALYWYRQSLGQGLEFLIYFQGNSAPDKSGLPSDRFSAERTGGSVSTLTIQRTQQEDSAVYLCASSKEREYEQFFGPGTRLTVL.